These T cell receptor beta chains were read from a single sample in a study of CD8 T cells in ankylosing spondylitis. TCRdb reprocessed the 5' RACE reads with MiXCR, giving one entry per CDR3 protein. The sample includes about 800,000 distinct CDR3 sequences, over 9.5% seen only once; the top ten take 0.51%. The sequencing sample was made of blood, either unsorted or a sorted T cell fraction (not recorded which). These receptors were obtained from a male donor with ankylosing spondylitis. Each CDR3 is given with its conserved first and last residue. The D gene is left open where the match is weak. Size tells how often a clone was seen (once, few, many) or the class of an expanded clone, and some rows leave it out.

abundance: few
j_gene: TRBJ2-5
v_gene: TRBV5-1
d_gene: TRBD2
CDR3nt: TGCGCCAGCAGCGCCGGACTAGCGGGAGGATTCGAAGGAGAGACCCAGTACTTC
CDR3aa: CASSAGLAGGFEGETQYF

abundance: NA
j_gene: TRBJ2-2
v_gene: TRBV7-3
d_gene: NA
CDR3nt: TGTGCCAGCAGCAGCCAGGGGCACACCGGGGAGCTGTTTTTT
CDR3aa: CASSSQGHTGELFF

abundance: NA
j_gene: TRBJ2-3
v_gene: TRBV6-4
d_gene: TRBD2
CDR3nt: TGTGCCAGCAGTGACTATAGCGGGGGAGGAGCAGATACGCAGTATTTT
CDR3aa: CASSDYSGGGADTQYF

abundance: few
j_gene: TRBJ1-4
v_gene: TRBV2
d_gene: TRBD1
CDR3nt: TGTGCCAGAAGCAGACAGGGTAGTGAAAAACTGTTTTTT
CDR3aa: CARSRQGSEKLFF

abundance: few
j_gene: TRBJ2-1
v_gene: TRBV20-1
d_gene: NA
CDR3nt: TGCAGTGCCAGTCGAGTATCCTACAATGAGCAGTTCTTC
CDR3aa: CSASRVSYNEQFF

abundance: NA
j_gene: TRBJ2-1
v_gene: TRBV2
d_gene: NA
CDR3nt: TGTGCCAGCAGCAGACCAGGGAAGGCTTACAATGAGCAGTTCTTC
CDR3aa: CASSRPGKAYNEQFF

abundance: NA
j_gene: TRBJ2-1
v_gene: TRBV7-9
d_gene: TRBD2
CDR3nt: TGTGCCAGCAGCTCTCCTACTAGCGGACCTAACAATGAGCAGTTCTTC
CDR3aa: CASSSPTSGPNNEQFF

abundance: NA
j_gene: TRBJ2-5
v_gene: TRBV20-1
d_gene: TRBD2
CDR3nt: TGCAGTGCTAGACGTGTTAGCGGGAGTGGAGAGACCCAGTACTTC
CDR3aa: CSARRVSGSGETQYF

abundance: few
j_gene: TRBJ1-1
v_gene: TRBV20-1
d_gene: TRBD1
CDR3nt: TGCAGTGCTAGAGTGGGACAGGGATGGACTGAAGCTTTCTTT
CDR3aa: CSARVGQGWTEAFF

abundance: NA
j_gene: TRBJ1-1
v_gene: TRBV5-1
d_gene: NA
CDR3nt: TGCGCCAGCAGCTCCGGTTTCAACACTGAAGCTTTCTTT
CDR3aa: CASSSGFNTEAFF

abundance: NA
j_gene: TRBJ2-1
v_gene: TRBV5-1
d_gene: TRBD2
CDR3nt: TGCGCCAGCAGCTTGGTAGCGGGAGGGATCTTCTATGAGCAGTTCTTC
CDR3aa: CASSLVAGGIFYEQFF

abundance: few
j_gene: TRBJ2-3
v_gene: TRBV29-1
d_gene: NA
CDR3nt: TGCAGCACCGGCAGGGAGCCTAACACAGATACGCAGTATTTT
CDR3aa: CSTGREPNTDTQYF

abundance: many
j_gene: TRBJ2-5
v_gene: TRBV6-2/TRBV6-3
d_gene: NA
CDR3nt: TGTGCCAGCAGTTACGACTCGACGGAGACCCAGTACTTC
CDR3aa: CASSYDSTETQYF

abundance: few
j_gene: TRBJ2-1
v_gene: TRBV20-1
d_gene: TRBD2
CDR3nt: TGCAGTGCTAGTTACCCCGGCGGGAGGGCCAGGGATGAGCAGTTCTTC
CDR3aa: CSASYPGGRARDEQFF

abundance: NA
j_gene: TRBJ2-7
v_gene: TRBV2
d_gene: TRBD2
CDR3nt: TGTGCCAGCAGCCTCGACGCGGGGGGGGAGCAGTACTTC
CDR3aa: CASSLDAGGEQYF

abundance: many
j_gene: TRBJ2-7
v_gene: TRBV29-1
d_gene: NA
CDR3nt: TGCAGCGTTAACATCCAGGGAGGAAACGAGCAGTACTTC
CDR3aa: CSVNIQGGNEQYF

abundance: NA
j_gene: TRBJ1-5
v_gene: TRBV5-1
d_gene: NA
CDR3nt: TGCGCCAGCAGCTTGGACGGAAGGGGTCAGCCCCAGCATTTT
CDR3aa: CASSLDGRGQPQHF

abundance: few
j_gene: TRBJ2-7
v_gene: TRBV28
d_gene: NA
CDR3nt: TGTGCCAGCAGTCTAACAGGACCCCTGGAAGGAGAGCAGTACTTC
CDR3aa: CASSLTGPLEGEQYF

abundance: NA
j_gene: TRBJ2-5
v_gene: TRBV28
d_gene: NA
CDR3nt: TGTGCCAGTGGACAGCGCGAGACCCAGTACTTC
CDR3aa: CASGQRETQYF

abundance: NA
j_gene: TRBJ1-2
v_gene: TRBV5-5
d_gene: NA
CDR3nt: TGTGCCAGCAGCTTGTACATCTTCTATGGCTACACCTTC
CDR3aa: CASSLYIFYGYTF

abundance: NA
j_gene: TRBJ1-5
v_gene: TRBV24-1
d_gene: NA
CDR3nt: TGTGCCACCAGTGCCGGGACTCTGAATCAGCCCCAGCATTTT
CDR3aa: CATSAGTLNQPQHF

abundance: few
j_gene: TRBJ2-2
v_gene: TRBV6-2/TRBV6-3
d_gene: TRBD1
CDR3nt: TGTGCCAGCAGGGACAGGGTGATCACCGGGGAGCTGTTTTTT
CDR3aa: CASRDRVITGELFF

abundance: few
j_gene: TRBJ2-7
v_gene: TRBV15
d_gene: NA
CDR3nt: TGTGCCACCAGCTCGGGACCGCTTACCGAGCAGTACTTC
CDR3aa: CATSSGPLTEQYF

abundance: many
j_gene: TRBJ1-6
v_gene: TRBV7-2
d_gene: NA
CDR3nt: TGTGCCAGCAGCTTAGCGCGGGTTCATAATTCACCCCTCCACTTT
CDR3aa: CASSLARVHNSPLHF

abundance: many
j_gene: TRBJ2-1
v_gene: TRBV27
d_gene: TRBD2
CDR3nt: TGTGCCAGCAGTTTAAAGCGGGAAGATGAGCAGTTCTTC
CDR3aa: CASSLKREDEQFF

abundance: NA
j_gene: TRBJ1-1
v_gene: TRBV5-1
d_gene: TRBD1
CDR3nt: TGCGCCAGCAGCGATGGACAGGGGAACACTGAAGCTTTCTTT
CDR3aa: CASSDGQGNTEAFF

abundance: few
j_gene: TRBJ2-7
v_gene: TRBV5-1
d_gene: NA
CDR3nt: TGCGCCAGCAGCGATCCAACGGAGGCCTACGAGCAGTACTTC
CDR3aa: CASSDPTEAYEQYF

abundance: NA
j_gene: TRBJ2-3
v_gene: TRBV5-1
d_gene: NA
CDR3nt: TGCGCCAGCAGCACGGAACGCGGAGATACGCAGTATTTT
CDR3aa: CASSTERGDTQYF

abundance: few
j_gene: TRBJ2-2
v_gene: TRBV6-2/TRBV6-3
d_gene: NA
CDR3nt: TGTGCCAGCAGTCCCCTGGGACCCGGGGAGCTGTTTTTT
CDR3aa: CASSPLGPGELFF

abundance: NA
j_gene: TRBJ1-6
v_gene: TRBV20-1
d_gene: NA
CDR3nt: TGCAGTGCTTATCGGGTTGCCAATTCACCCCTCCACTTT
CDR3aa: CSAYRVANSPLHF

abundance: NA
j_gene: TRBJ1-5
v_gene: TRBV28
d_gene: NA
CDR3nt: TGTGCCAGCACCATGCAAGATCAGCCCCAGCATTTT
CDR3aa: CASTMQDQPQHF

abundance: many
j_gene: TRBJ2-1
v_gene: TRBV7-8
d_gene: TRBD2
CDR3nt: TGTGCCAGCAGGGCCCAGGGGACTAGCGGGAGGGATTATAATGAGCAGTTCTTC
CDR3aa: CASRAQGTSGRDYNEQFF

abundance: NA
j_gene: TRBJ2-7
v_gene: TRBV6-1
d_gene: TRBD2
CDR3nt: TGTGCCAGCAGGGAGACTAGCGGTCCGCGGGAGCAGTACTTC
CDR3aa: CASRETSGPREQYF

abundance: few
j_gene: TRBJ2-7
v_gene: TRBV20-1
d_gene: NA
CDR3nt: TGCAGTGCTAGTTCGGGTGCTAAACACGAGCAGTACTTC
CDR3aa: CSASSGAKHEQYF

abundance: NA
j_gene: TRBJ1-1
v_gene: TRBV7-2
d_gene: TRBD1
CDR3nt: TGTGCCAGCAGCTCGATCTTGACAGGGCCAGGAGTTGCTTTCTTT
CDR3aa: CASSSILTGPGVAFF

abundance: NA
j_gene: TRBJ2-7
v_gene: TRBV7-2
d_gene: NA
CDR3nt: TGTGCCAGCAGCTTAGCGTGGGGGGCAAACGAGCAGTACTTC
CDR3aa: CASSLAWGANEQYF

abundance: many
j_gene: TRBJ1-4
v_gene: TRBV5-1
d_gene: TRBD1
CDR3nt: TGCGCCAGCAGCTTGGGGGACAGGCTTGGGGAAAAACTGTTTTTT
CDR3aa: CASSLGDRLGEKLFF

abundance: NA
j_gene: TRBJ2-2
v_gene: TRBV6-1
d_gene: TRBD1
CDR3nt: TGTGCCAGCGGGTGGACAGGGGGGAACACCGGGGAGCTGTTTTTT
CDR3aa: CASGWTGGNTGELFF

abundance: many
j_gene: TRBJ2-1
v_gene: TRBV29-1
d_gene: TRBD1
CDR3nt: TGCAGCGTTACCGCAGGGGGCTTTAATGAGCAGTTCTTC
CDR3aa: CSVTAGGFNEQFF

abundance: NA
j_gene: TRBJ1-1
v_gene: TRBV12-3/TRBV12-4
d_gene: TRBD1
CDR3nt: TGTGCCAGCAGTTTAGCGGACAGGGCCGCTGAAGCTTTCTTT
CDR3aa: CASSLADRAAEAFF

abundance: few
j_gene: TRBJ2-5
v_gene: TRBV7-2
d_gene: NA
CDR3nt: TGTGCCAGCAGCTTAGCAATGGGCGAGACCCAGTACTTC
CDR3aa: CASSLAMGETQYF

abundance: few
j_gene: TRBJ1-5
v_gene: TRBV10-3
d_gene: NA
CDR3nt: TGTGCCATCAGGGCCGGGCTAACCAATCAGCCCCAGCATTTT
CDR3aa: CAIRAGLTNQPQHF

abundance: few
j_gene: TRBJ2-5
v_gene: TRBV6-5
d_gene: NA
CDR3nt: TGTGCCAGCACCCGGGACCAAGAGACCCAGTACTTC
CDR3aa: CASTRDQETQYF

abundance: NA
j_gene: TRBJ2-1
v_gene: TRBV11-3
d_gene: TRBD1
CDR3nt: TGTGCCAGCAGCTACGGACAGGGCTCTATAGATGAGCAGTTCTTC
CDR3aa: CASSYGQGSIDEQFF

abundance: many
j_gene: TRBJ2-4
v_gene: TRBV6-1
d_gene: TRBD1
CDR3nt: TGTGCCAGCAGGGTTCAGGGGGAAAAAAACATTCAGTACTTC
CDR3aa: CASRVQGEKNIQYF

abundance: many
j_gene: TRBJ1-5
v_gene: TRBV5-1
d_gene: TRBD1
CDR3nt: TGTGCCAGCAGCTTGGGGCAGGGGGATCAGCCCCAGCATTTT
CDR3aa: CASSLGQGDQPQHF

abundance: few
j_gene: TRBJ2-1
v_gene: TRBV6-2/TRBV6-3
d_gene: TRBD2
CDR3nt: TGTGCCAGCAGTTCTTGGGGGACTAGCGGTCTCAATGAGCAGTTCTTC
CDR3aa: CASSSWGTSGLNEQFF

abundance: few
j_gene: TRBJ1-2
v_gene: TRBV5-1
d_gene: TRBD1
CDR3nt: TGCGCCAGCAGCCCAGAGACAGGGTCCAACTATGGCTACACCTTC
CDR3aa: CASSPETGSNYGYTF

abundance: few
j_gene: TRBJ2-5
v_gene: TRBV12-3/TRBV12-4
d_gene: TRBD2
CDR3nt: TGTGCCAGCAGCCGAGCGGGGGGCCGGAGGGAGACCCAGTACTTC
CDR3aa: CASSRAGGRRETQYF

abundance: few
j_gene: TRBJ2-5
v_gene: TRBV7-9
d_gene: NA
CDR3nt: TGTGCCAGCAGACTTAGGGAAGAGACCCAGTACTTC
CDR3aa: CASRLREETQYF

abundance: many
j_gene: TRBJ1-4
v_gene: TRBV5-1
d_gene: NA
CDR3nt: TGCGCCAGCAGCTTGGGACAGAATGAAAAACTGTTTTTT
CDR3aa: CASSLGQNEKLFF

abundance: few
j_gene: TRBJ2-7
v_gene: TRBV7-8
d_gene: NA
CDR3nt: TGTGCCAGCAGCTTAGGTGGGCCTGTCTCCTACGAGCAGTACTTC
CDR3aa: CASSLGGPVSYEQYF

abundance: once
j_gene: TRBJ2-1
v_gene: TRBV5-5
d_gene: TRBD2
CDR3nt: TGTGCCAGCAGCTTGGTAGCGCGGGAGCTATATGAGCAGTTCTTC
CDR3aa: CASSLVARELYEQFF

abundance: NA
j_gene: TRBJ2-1
v_gene: TRBV4-2
d_gene: TRBD2
CDR3nt: TGTGCCAGCTCCCTCTATCCGGGACTAGGTGGTAAAGACAATGAGCAGTTCTTC
CDR3aa: CASSLYPGLGGKDNEQFF